The 11 T cell receptor beta chains below come from one sample, sequenced in a study of cytomegalovirus exposure and HLA in healthy donors. A multiplex PCR was run with 60 Vbeta primers and 13 Jbeta primers. This table comes from immunoSEQ multiplex PCR, and its TCRdb copy is limited to in-frame clones, with some not included. Here the sample table reports about 190,000 clones. The sequenced sample consisted of PBMCs. These TCRs come from a young woman in good health and CMV-seropositive.

The V gene is TRBV7-2, the J gene TRBJ1-5; TRBD1 might be the D (6 bases). V was shortened by 5 bases and J by 7 bases, with 18 bases between the two germline ends. Germline-derived CDR1 and CDR2 are SGHTA and FQGNSA. The CDR3 runs to 15 residues. The CDR3 sequence is CASSQNARGEQPQHF. The CDR3 DNA reads TGTGCCAGCAGCCAGAACGCCAGGGGAGAGCAGCCCCAGCATTTT.

This sequence joins TRBV19 and TRBJ1-5; 9 bases align to TRBD1. Germline V gene data show CDR1 as LNHDA and CDR2 as SQIVND (reference sequence). V lost 6 bases and J lost 6; bases outside the gene matches: 9. CDR3 length: 15 amino acids. CDR3 amino acids: CASRIRQGGRQPQHF. The CDR3 region has the DNA TGTGCCAGTAGGATTCGACAGGGGGGACGTCAGCCCCAGCATTTT.

J is TRBJ2-7 and V is TRBV11-2; a weak D match, TRBD1 (6 bases). The germline V gene encodes CDR1 SGHAT and CDR2 FQNNGV. V was pared by 3 bases and J by 4 bases, with 13 bases between. CDR3 length: 14 residues. CDR3 DNA: TGTGCCAGCAGCTTCAACAGGGTAAATTACGAGCAGTACTTC. Translated: CASSFNRVNYEQYF.

V gene TRBV28 combines with J gene TRBJ2-7; the D gene is possibly TRBD2 (5 bases). Germline values: CDR1 MDHEN, CDR2 SYDVKM. The CDR3 runs to 15 residues. Trimming shortened V by 6 bases and J by 2 bases, and 17 bases separated the two germline ends. CDR3 in amino acids: CASRATAGNTYEQYF. The CDR3 nucleotides read TGTGCCAGCAGAGCAACGGCGGGTAACACCTACGAGCAGTACTTC.

The V call is TRBV10-3, the J call TRBJ1-4; D unclear. V was trimmed by 0 bases and J by 8 bases, leaving 13 bases between them. The germline V gene encodes CDR1 ENHRY and CDR2 SYGVKD. CDR3 size: 15 residues. CDR3 amino acids: CAISESRGREEKLFF. CDR3 bases: TGTGCCATCAGTGAGTCGAGAGGTAGAGAAGAAAAACTGTTTTTT.

CDR3 DNA: TGTGCCAGCAGCCCTGGACAGGGGGGCGGTGAAAAACTGTTTTTT. It yields the protein CASSPGQGGGEKLFF. This rearrangement joins TRBV6-1 to TRBJ1-4; 10 nucleotides line up with TRBD1. CDR3 length: 15 residues. Per the germline V gene, CDR1 is MNHNS and CDR2 is SASEGT. The V segment lost 6 bases and the J segment 7 bases; nucleotides outside the gene matches: 8.

The V call is TRBV13, the J call TRBJ2-3, with 7 bases identical to TRBD2. This CDR3 has 13 amino acids. V lost 7 bases, J lost 3 bases, and 4 bases stayed unmatched. The germline CDR1 and CDR2 sequences are PRHDT and FYEKMQ (reference sequence). The chain's CDR3 is CASILRGTDTQYF. DNA of the CDR3: TGTGCCAGCATCCTGCGGGGGACAGATACGCAGTATTTT.

The chain links TRBV19 to TRBJ1-5; D is unresolved. Trimming took 8 bases from V and 6 from J, leaving 14 bases between them. Germline loops: CDR1 LNHDA, CDR2 SQIVND (reference sequence). The length of the CDR3 is 13 residues. The CDR3 region is CASRGPTAQPQHF. DNA for the CDR3: TGTGCCAGTCGGGGTCCGACGGCTCAGCCCCAGCATTTT. The entire variable domain, with the rest obtained from reference TRBV19 and TRBJ1-5, is as follows: DGGITQSPKYLFRKEGQNVTLSCEQNLNHDAMYWYRQDPGQGLRLIYYSQIVNDFQKGDIAEGYSVSREKKESFPLTVTSAQKNPTAFYLCASRGPTAQPQHFGDGTRLSIL.

V and J are TRBV18 and TRBJ1-1; 11 bases fit TRBD1. Germline V CDR1 and CDR2: KGHSH, LQKENI. After removal of 6 bases from V and 4 bases from J, the junction contained 13 bases not matched to a gene. This CDR3 has 17 amino acids. CDR3 sequence reads: CASSLTDSGTGGTEAFF. The CDR3 coding sequence is TGTGCCAGCTCTCTCACCGATTCCGGGACAGGGGGCACTGAAGCTTTCTTT.

CDR3 DNA: TGTGCCACCAGCAGAGATCTGAGGGGGACAGGGGTCTCAGATACGCAGTATTTT. Translation gives CATSRDLRGTGVSDTQYF. V gene TRBV15 combines with J gene TRBJ2-3, with 10 bases fitting TRBD1. The junction had 10 bases not matched to a gene; V was cut back by 0 bases and J by 4 bases. The CDR3 consists of 18 residues. The germline V gene encodes CDR1 LNHNV and CDR2 YYDKDF (reference sequence).

The V call is TRBV23-1, the J call TRBJ1-5; no reliable D call. TRBV23-1 counts as an open reading frame of uncertain function. V dropped 2 bases and J dropped 0 bases, with 14 bases sitting between them. The CDR3 totals 17 residues. CDR3: CASSQTESEYSNQPQHF. In DNA, the CDR3 is TGCGCCAGCAGTCAAACGGAGTCCGAGTATAGCAATCAGCCCCAGCATTTT.